The 28 T cell receptor beta chains below all came from one sample that was sequenced in a study of molecular identifiers for immune sequencing clone quantification. One entry per CDR3 protein, called by TCRdb with MiXCR from the PCR reads. This table has just over 95,000 distinct CDR3 sequences, less than 25% appearing once. The sample comprised naive CD8+ T cells from blood, with Jurkat cell RNA spiked in. Sample subset: FACS-sorted CD8+CD4-CCR7+CD45RA+ naive T cells. The source of these receptors is a human donor in good health. Some libraries in this study had Jurkat cell RNA spiked in.

The table lists this clonotype with many counts. The chain links TRBV12-3 or TRBV12-4 to TRBJ1-5, with 8 bases matching TRBD1. The V gene end was trimmed by 6 bases and the J gene end by 1 base; junction bases not matched to a gene: 2. This CDR3 is 14 amino acids long. The CDR3 DNA reads TGTGCCAGCAGCCGGACAGGGAGCAATCAGCCCCAGCATTTT. Amino acids: CASSRTGSNQPQHF.

This clonotype was seen more than once but under ten times. The genes are TRBV5-6 and TRBJ2-1, with D possibly being TRBD1 (6 bases). V dropped 7 bases and J dropped 0 bases, with 11 bases sitting between them. Germline V gene data show CDR1 as SGHDT and CDR2 as YYEEEE. The CDR3 covers 14 residues. Written as DNA, the CDR3 is TGTGCCAGCGGAGACAGGAACTCCTACAATGAGCAGTTCTTC. Its translation is CASGDRNSYNEQFF. The full variable domain, in which reference TRBV5-6 and TRBJ2-1 provide the parts outside the CDR3, is DAGVTQSPTHLIKTRGQQVTLRCSPKSGHDTVSWYQQALGQGPQFIFQYYEEEERQRGNFPDRFSGHQFPNYSSELNVNALLLGDSALYLCASGDRNSYNEQFFGPGTRLTVL.

Comment on this clonotype: It may be a read error: a sequence one base away is much more abundant. V is TRBV30 and J is TRBJ2-7, with D hard to call. This CDR3 spans 11 amino acids. Per germline, CDR1 GTSNPN and CDR2 SVGIG (reference sequence). The ends were cut back, 5 bases at V and 3 bases at J, with 8 bases in the middle. CDR3 bases: TGTGCCTGGGGCTCGGACTACGAGCAGTACTTC. This encodes CAWGSDYEQYF.

This clonotype was counted many times. J is TRBJ1-1 and V is TRBV9; tentative D call: TRBD1 (5 bases). The CDR3 has 15 residues. The V end lost 2 bases, the J end lost 2 bases, and 13 bases lay between the germline ends. The germline gives CDR1 SGDLS, CDR2 YYNGEE. The CDR3 nucleotides are TGTGCCAGCAGCGTGGCTCAGGGCCCTAACACTGAAGCTTTCTTT. Translation gives CASSVAQGPNTEAFF.

The rearrangement joins TRBV29-1 to TRBJ2-1; TRBD1 agrees at 8 bases. V shed 2 bases and J 3 bases; nucleotides not matched to a gene: 6. The CDR3 contains 15 residues. Germline V gene sequence: CDR1 SQVTM, CDR2 ANQGSEA. The CDR3 DNA follows: TGCAGCGTTGAAACCTCTACAGGGGGCTACAATGAGCAGTTCTTC. Its translation is CSVETSTGGYNEQFF.

This clonotype has a count of ten or more. The chain is built from TRBV2 and TRBJ1-2, with D uncertain. V was trimmed by 10 bases and J by 4 bases, leaving 10 bases between them. Looked up from germline, CDR1 is SNHLY and CDR2 is FYNNEI. The CDR3 is 11 residues long. CDR3 residues: CANHRGYGYTF. Here the CDR3 DNA reads TGTGCCAACCACCGGGGCTATGGCTACACCTTC.

This clonotype was detected once. Just one base apart from a much larger clone, this may be a read error. The chain combines TRBV19 with TRBJ2-6, with D perhaps matching TRBD1 (5 bases). This CDR3 spans 14 amino acids. The germline gives CDR1 LNHDA, CDR2 SQIVND (reference sequence). The DNA for the CDR3 is TGTGCCAGTAGTACTTACTCTGGGGCCAACGTCCCGACTTTC. This gives the protein CASSTYSGANVPTF.

This sequence joins TRBV7-9 and TRBJ2-5; D gene unclear. CDR3 length equals 13 residues. Trimming stripped 5 bases from V and 1 base from J, with 8 bases between. The germline CDR1 and CDR2 sequences are SEHNR and FQNEAQ (reference sequence). CDR3 in DNA: TGTGCCAGCAGCCTGGCTCCCCAAGAGACCCAGTACTTC. This sequence encodes CASSLAPQETQYF.

This clonotype showed up many times. CDR3 sequence reads: CAWSVHEDAGKNIQYF. The CDR3 DNA follows: TGTGCCTGGAGTGTACATGAGGACGCTGGCAAAAACATTCAGTACTTC. The J gene is TRBJ2-4, the V gene TRBV30, with D unresolved. The CDR3 is made up of 16 amino acids. With 0 bases removed from V and 3 bases from J, the gap between germline ends came to 15 bases. Looked up from germline, CDR1 is GTSNPN and CDR2 is SVGIG (reference sequence).

This clonotype was detected ten times or more. The gene calls are TRBV30 and TRBJ1-3; D is ambiguous. Per germline, CDR1 GTSNPN and CDR2 SVGIG (reference sequence). The ends were cut back, 2 bases at V and 0 bases at J, with 14 bases in the middle. The CDR3 totals 16 residues. The CDR3 here is CAWSPDLAYSGNTIYF. The CDR3 DNA sequence: TGTGCCTGGAGTCCCGATTTAGCGTACTCTGGAAACACCATATATTTT.

This clonotype was seen repeatedly, ten times or more. The rearrangement uses TRBV3-1 and TRBJ1-5, with TRBD1 identical over 7 bases. V shed 1 base, J shed 9 bases, and the junction held 6 bases outside the gene matches. CDR1 and CDR2 from the germline V gene are LGHDT and YNNKEL (reference sequence). The CDR3 sequence is 14 residues long. CDR3 sequence reads: CASSQGQGLWPQHF. Here the CDR3 DNA reads TGTGCCAGCAGCCAAGGACAGGGTTTATGGCCCCAGCATTTT.

This clonotype was seen a few times. This clone may be a read error of a much larger clone one base away. The genes are TRBV6-2 or TRBV6-3 and TRBJ1-5, with D possibly TRBD1 on 5 matching bases. Germline V gives CDR1 MNHEY, CDR2 SVGEGT. This CDR3 is 15 amino acids long. The CDR3 is CASSPQENSNPPQHF. The CDR3, as DNA: TGTGCCAGCAGTCCACAGGAGAATAGCAATCCGCCCCAGCATTTT.

The count of this clonotype is one. A much larger clone differs from this one at a single base, so this may be a read error. V gene TRBV7-9 combines with J gene TRBJ2-5; D unclear. The V and J ends lost 2 bases and 0 bases respectively, with 10 bases between them. This CDR3 is built from 15 residues. CDR1 SEHNR and CDR2 FQNEAQ come from the germline V gene (reference sequence). The CDR3 loop is CASSLSGQNQETQYF. The CDR3 DNA is TGTGCCAGCAGCTTATCAGGTCAGAACCAAGAGACCCAGTACTTC.

This clonotype was seen a single time. V gene TRBV12-3 or TRBV12-4 combines with J gene TRBJ2-2, with TRBD2 matching over 9 bases. The CDR3 consists of 17 residues. After removal of 6 bases from V and 1 base from J, the junction contained 9 bases not matched to a gene. The CDR3 loop is CASRKQQAGGNTGELFF. The CDR3 DNA is TGTGCCAGCAGGAAGCAACAAGCGGGAGGGAACACCGGGGAGCTGTTTTTT.

This clonotype was counted only a few times. Because the CDR3 is missing its conserved closing phenylalanine or tryptophan, this is likely a read error. The chain combines TRBV30 with TRBJ2-3; TRBD1 matches 10 bases. This CDR3 contains 15 residues. V gave up 3 bases and J gave up 0 bases; unmatched junction bases: 3. The germline V gene encodes CDR1 GTSNPN and CDR2 SVGIG (reference sequence). CDR3 nucleotides: TGTGCCTGGAGCGGGACAGGGGATAGCACAGATACGCAGTATCTT. Residues: CAWSGTGDSTDTQYL.

This clonotype was seen a handful of times. This rearrangement joins TRBV7-9 to TRBJ1-5, with D uncertain. The V end lost 4 bases, the J end lost 2 bases, and 15 bases lay between the germline ends. CDR3 length: 16 residues. Germline assignment: CDR1 SEHNR and CDR2 FQNEAQ (reference sequence). The CDR3 region is CASSSSAGSGNQPQHF. Here the CDR3 DNA reads TGTGCCAGCAGCTCCTCGGCGGGGTCGGGCAATCAGCCCCAGCATTTT.

This clonotype was counted ten times or more. The gene calls are TRBV6-5 and TRBJ2-3; no definite D call. Per the germline V gene, CDR1 is MNHEY and CDR2 is SVGAGI. The CDR3 length is 12 residues. V lost 6 bases to trimming and J lost 7 bases, with 11 bases between them. CDR3 DNA sequence: TGTGCCAGCAGCCCCGGACCGTATACGCAGTATTTT. It translates to CASSPGPYTQYF.

This clonotype was seen ten or more times. This sequence joins TRBV28 and TRBJ2-3; 13 nucleotides agree with TRBD2. The ends lost 3 bases at V and 2 bases at J; junction bases unmatched: 8. Germline V gives CDR1 MDHEN, CDR2 SYDVKM. The CDR3 has 18 amino acids. The chain's CDR3 is CASSFGTSGIWDTDTQYF. CDR3 sequence (DNA): TGTGCCAGCAGTTTTGGGACTAGCGGGATATGGGACACAGATACGCAGTATTTT. Supplemented by reference TRBV28 and TRBJ2-3, the full variable domain reads DVKVTQSSRYLVKRTGEKVFLECVQDMDHENMFWYRQDPGLGLRLIYFSYDVKMKEKGDIPEGYSVSREKKERFSLILESASTNQTSMYLCASSFGTSGIWDTDTQYFGPGTRLTVL.

This clonotype was found many times. The V gene is TRBV5-5, the J gene TRBJ2-3; unclear D gene. V was clipped by 0 bases and J by 4 bases, with 15 bases between them. Per germline, CDR1 SGHKS and CDR2 YYEKEE (reference sequence). The CDR3 is made up of 16 amino acids. Here the CDR3 DNA reads TGTGCCAGCAGCTTGGTGGAACCTCAGATGGCAGATACGCAGTATTTT. Protein: CASSLVEPQMADTQYF. Based on the CDR3 plus reference TRBV5-5 and TRBJ2-3, the full variable domain is DAGVTQSPTHLIKTRGQQVTLRCSPISGHKSVSWYQQVLGQGPQFIFQYYEKEERGRGNFPDRFSARQFPNYSSELNVNALLLGDSALYLCASSLVEPQMADTQYFGPGTRLTVL.

This clonotype was observed a handful of times. V gene TRBV20-1 combines with J gene TRBJ2-1, with TRBD2 identical over 12 bases. The germline V gene has CDR1 DFQATT and CDR2 SNEGSKA (reference sequence). After removal of 0 bases from V and 13 bases from J, the junction contained 10 bases not matched to a gene. CDR3 length equals 15 residues. The CDR3 sequence: CSARDGPSGRVFQFF. The CDR3 DNA is TGCAGTGCTAGAGATGGGCCTAGCGGGAGGGTTTTTCAGTTCTTC.

This clonotype has just a few counts. The J gene is TRBJ2-1, the V gene TRBV30; possibly TRBD1 or TRBD2 for D (6 bases each). Germline V gene sequence: CDR1 GTSNPN, CDR2 SVGIG (reference sequence). This CDR3 has 16 residues. V lost 0 bases and J 4 bases, leaving 16 bases between the germline ends. For the CDR3, the DNA is TGTGCCTGGAGTGTATTTAGGTCGGGGGCGTACAATGAGCAGTTCTTC. As protein: CAWSVFRSGAYNEQFF.

The chain couples TRBV9 to TRBJ2-1; 8 bases align to TRBD1. J lost 2 bases, V lost 2 bases, and 3 bases had no gene match. Per germline, CDR1 SGDLS and CDR2 YYNGEE. This CDR3 is 15 amino acids long. The CDR3 bases are TGTGCCAGCAGCGTCGGACAGGGCCCCTACAATGAGCAGTTCTTC. Translation: CASSVGQGPYNEQFF.

This clonotype was detected only a few times. The chain couples TRBV11-2 to TRBJ2-3; D is ambiguous. The CDR3 has 12 residues. The ends were cut back, 4 bases at V and 6 bases at J, with 8 bases in the middle. Per the germline V gene, CDR1 is SGHAT and CDR2 is FQNNGV. The CDR3 spells CASSWDWDTQYF. Written as DNA, the CDR3 is TGTGCCAGCAGCTGGGATTGGGATACGCAGTATTTT.

The CDR3 coding sequence is TGCGCCAGCAGCCAAGGTGCTTTACCTGGGGGGCTTGGCTACACCTTC. This codes for CASSQGALPGGLGYTF. The genes are TRBV4-1 and TRBJ1-2, with a possible D match to TRBD1 (6 bases). Germline CDR1 and CDR2: MGHRA and YSYEKL. The V gene lost 1 base and the J gene lost 7 bases, with 19 bases spanning the gap. The CDR3 contains 16 residues.

Of note for this clonotype: The CDR3 ends on some other residue instead of the conserved phenylalanine or tryptophan, so this is likely a read error. The V gene is TRBV27, the J gene TRBJ1-5, with a tentative D call TRBD1 (6 bases). In germline, CDR1 is MNHEY, CDR2 SMNVEV (reference sequence). The CDR3 is 14 residues long. This CDR3 reads CASSLRGADQHQHI. The CDR3 DNA sequence: TGTGCCAGCAGTTTACGGGGGGCAGATCAGCACCAGCATATT.

About this clonotype: Possible read error: a much larger clone is one base away. The V and J genes are TRBV7-8 and TRBJ2-1, with D perhaps matching TRBD1 (6 bases). Germline assignment: CDR1 SGHVS and CDR2 FQNEAQ. This CDR3 has 16 amino acids. CDR3 in amino acids: CASSPGRDINYNAQFF. DNA for the CDR3: TGTGCCAGCAGCCCCGGAAGGGACATTAACTACAATGCGCAGTTCTTC.

V gene TRBV6-2 or TRBV6-3 combines with J gene TRBJ1-5, with D hard to call. This CDR3 is 13 amino acids long. The germline V gene has CDR1 MNHEY and CDR2 SVGEGT. The germline V and J ends were trimmed by 2 bases and 2 bases, with 4 bases remaining between them. The chain's CDR3 is CASSYVRNQPQHF. The CDR3 nucleotides read TGTGCCAGCAGTTACGTGCGCAATCAGCCCCAGCATTTT.

This chain joins TRBV19 and TRBJ1-1; D is undetermined. The V and J ends lost 3 bases and 7 bases respectively, with 12 bases between them. The CDR3 consists of 13 residues. Germline V gene sequence: CDR1 LNHDA, CDR2 SQIVND (reference sequence). The CDR3 sequence is CASSIVWYDEAFF. The CDR3 DNA reads TGTGCCAGTAGTATCGTCTGGTACGATGAAGCTTTCTTT.